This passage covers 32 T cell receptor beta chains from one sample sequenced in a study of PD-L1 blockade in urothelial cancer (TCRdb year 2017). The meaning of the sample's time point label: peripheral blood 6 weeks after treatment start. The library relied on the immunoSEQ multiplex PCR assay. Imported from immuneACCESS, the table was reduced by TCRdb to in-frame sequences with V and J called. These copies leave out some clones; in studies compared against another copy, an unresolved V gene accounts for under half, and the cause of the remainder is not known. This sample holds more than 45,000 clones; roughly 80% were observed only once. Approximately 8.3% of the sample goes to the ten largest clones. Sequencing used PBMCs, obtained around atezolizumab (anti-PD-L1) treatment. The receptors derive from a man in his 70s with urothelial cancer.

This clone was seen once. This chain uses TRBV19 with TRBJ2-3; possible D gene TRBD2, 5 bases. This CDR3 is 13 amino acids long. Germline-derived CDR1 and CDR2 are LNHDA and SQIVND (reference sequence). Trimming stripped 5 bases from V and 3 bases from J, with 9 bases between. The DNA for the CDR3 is TGTGCCAGTAGTCTTGCGGGTACAGATACGCAGTATTTT. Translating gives CASSLAGTDTQYF.

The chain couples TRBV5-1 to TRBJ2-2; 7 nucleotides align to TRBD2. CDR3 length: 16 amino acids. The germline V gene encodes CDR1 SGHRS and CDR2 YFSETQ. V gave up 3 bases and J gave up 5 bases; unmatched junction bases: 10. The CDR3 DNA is TGCGCCAGCAGCTCGCCCTTCGGGGGAGGGACCGGGGAGCTGTTTTTT. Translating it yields CASSSPFGGGTGELFF.

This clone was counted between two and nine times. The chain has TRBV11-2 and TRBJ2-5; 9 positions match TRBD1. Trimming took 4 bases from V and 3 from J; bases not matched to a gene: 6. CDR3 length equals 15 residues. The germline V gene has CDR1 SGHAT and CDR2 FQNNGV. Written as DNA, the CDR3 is TGTGCCAGCAGCTGGGGGGGACAGGGTGAAGAGACCCAGTACTTC. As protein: CASSWGGQGEETQYF.

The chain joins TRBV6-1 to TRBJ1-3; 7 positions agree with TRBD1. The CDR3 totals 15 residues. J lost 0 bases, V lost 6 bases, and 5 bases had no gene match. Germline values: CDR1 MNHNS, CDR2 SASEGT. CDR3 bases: TGTGCCAGCAGGCTGGGACAGTTCTCTGGAAACACCATATATTTT. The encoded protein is CASRLGQFSGNTIYF.

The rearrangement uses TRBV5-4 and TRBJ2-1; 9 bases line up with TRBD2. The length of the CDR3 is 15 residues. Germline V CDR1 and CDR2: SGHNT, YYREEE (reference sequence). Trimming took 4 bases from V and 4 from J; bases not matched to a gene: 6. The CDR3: CASSHSTSGYNEQFF. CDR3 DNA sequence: TGTGCCAGCAGCCATTCGACTAGCGGTTACAATGAGCAGTTCTTC.

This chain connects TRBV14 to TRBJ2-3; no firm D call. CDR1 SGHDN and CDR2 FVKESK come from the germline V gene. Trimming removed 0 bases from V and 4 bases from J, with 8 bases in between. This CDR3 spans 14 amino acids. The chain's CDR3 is CASSQELDADTQYF. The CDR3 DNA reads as TGTGCCAGCAGCCAAGAGCTAGATGCAGATACGCAGTATTTT.

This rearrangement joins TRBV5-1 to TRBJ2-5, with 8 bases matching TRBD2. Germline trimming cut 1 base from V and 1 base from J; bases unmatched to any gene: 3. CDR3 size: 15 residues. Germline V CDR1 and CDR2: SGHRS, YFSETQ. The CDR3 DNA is TGCGCCAGCAGCTTGACGGGAGGGTCCCAAGAGACCCAGTACTTC. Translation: CASSLTGGSQETQYF. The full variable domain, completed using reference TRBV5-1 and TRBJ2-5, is KAGVTQTPRYLIKTRGQQVTLSCSPISGHRSVSWYQQTPGQGLQFLFEYFSETQRNKGNFPGRFSGRQFSNSRSEMNVSTLELGDSALYLCASSLTGGSQETQYFGPGTRLLVL.

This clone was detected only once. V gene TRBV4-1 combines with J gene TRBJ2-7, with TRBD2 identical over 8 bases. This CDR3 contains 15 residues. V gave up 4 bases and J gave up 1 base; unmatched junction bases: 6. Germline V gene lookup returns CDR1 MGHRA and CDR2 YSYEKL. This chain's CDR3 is CASSLGTGGSYEQYF. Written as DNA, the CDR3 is TGCGCCAGCAGCCTAGGGACGGGAGGGTCCTACGAGCAGTACTTC.

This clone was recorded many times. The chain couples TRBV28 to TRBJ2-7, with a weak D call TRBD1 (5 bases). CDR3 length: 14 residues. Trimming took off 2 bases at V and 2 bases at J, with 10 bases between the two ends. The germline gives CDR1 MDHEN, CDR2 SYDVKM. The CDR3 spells CASSLHRFTYEQYF. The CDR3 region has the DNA TGTGCCAGCAGTTTACACAGGTTTACCTACGAGCAGTACTTC.

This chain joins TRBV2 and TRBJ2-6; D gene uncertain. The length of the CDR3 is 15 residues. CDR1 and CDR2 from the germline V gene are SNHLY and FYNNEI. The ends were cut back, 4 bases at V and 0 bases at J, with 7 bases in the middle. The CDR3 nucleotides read TGTGCCAGCAGTGTAAGGAGCTCTGGGGCCAACGTCCTGACTTTC. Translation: CASSVRSSGANVLTF.

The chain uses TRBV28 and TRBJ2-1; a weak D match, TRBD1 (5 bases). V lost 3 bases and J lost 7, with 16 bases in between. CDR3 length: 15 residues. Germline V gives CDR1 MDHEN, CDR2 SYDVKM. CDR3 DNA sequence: TGTGCCAGCAGTTTTTATGCAGGGATGCGGAATGAGCAGTTCTTC. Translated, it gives CASSFYAGMRNEQFF.

CDR3 sequence reads: CASSGGQGQETQYF. In DNA, the CDR3 is TGTGCCAGCAGTGGGGGACAGGGCCAAGAGACCCAGTACTTC. The chain combines TRBV6-1 with TRBJ2-5; 9 bases are a match to TRBD1. The CDR3 is made up of 14 amino acids. The germline CDR1 and CDR2 sequences are MNHNS and SASEGT. J gave up 1 base and V 4 bases, and 1 base lay outside the gene matches.

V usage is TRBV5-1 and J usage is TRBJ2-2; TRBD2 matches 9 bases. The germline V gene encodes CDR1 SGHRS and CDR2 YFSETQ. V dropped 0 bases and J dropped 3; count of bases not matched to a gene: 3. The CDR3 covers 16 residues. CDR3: CASSLVAGADTGELFF. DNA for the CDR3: TGCGCCAGCAGCTTGGTAGCGGGAGCGGACACCGGGGAGCTGTTTTTT.

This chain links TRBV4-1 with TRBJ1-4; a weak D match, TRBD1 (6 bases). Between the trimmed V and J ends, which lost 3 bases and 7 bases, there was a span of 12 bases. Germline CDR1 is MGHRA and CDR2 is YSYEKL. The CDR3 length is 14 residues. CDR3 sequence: CASSQGGGIEKLFF. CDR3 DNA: TGCGCCAGCAGCCAGGGTGGGGGCATTGAAAAACTGTTTTTT.

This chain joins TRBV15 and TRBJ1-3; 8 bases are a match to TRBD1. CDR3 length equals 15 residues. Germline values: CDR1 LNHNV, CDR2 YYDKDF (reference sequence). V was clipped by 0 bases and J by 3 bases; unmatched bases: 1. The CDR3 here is CATSRDRGLGNTIYF. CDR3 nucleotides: TGTGCCACCAGCAGAGACAGGGGGCTTGGAAACACCATATATTTT.

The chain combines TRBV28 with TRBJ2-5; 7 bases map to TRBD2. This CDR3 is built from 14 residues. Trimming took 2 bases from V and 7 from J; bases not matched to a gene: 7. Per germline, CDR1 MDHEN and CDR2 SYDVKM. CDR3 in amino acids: CASSLHGGRATQYF. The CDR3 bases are TGTGCCAGCAGTTTACATGGGGGGAGGGCGACCCAGTACTTC.

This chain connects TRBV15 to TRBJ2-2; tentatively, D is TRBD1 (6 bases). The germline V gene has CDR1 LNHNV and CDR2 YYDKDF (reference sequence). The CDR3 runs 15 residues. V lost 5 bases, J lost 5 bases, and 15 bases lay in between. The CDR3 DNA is TGTGCCACCAGCGGGGCAGGGGATGAAACCGGGGAGCTGTTTTTT. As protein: CATSGAGDETGELFF.

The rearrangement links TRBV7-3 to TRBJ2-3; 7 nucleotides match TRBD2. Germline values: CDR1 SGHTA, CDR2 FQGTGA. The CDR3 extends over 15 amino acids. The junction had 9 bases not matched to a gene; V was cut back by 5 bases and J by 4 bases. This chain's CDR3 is CASSPNGRLADTQYF. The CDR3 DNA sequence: TGTGCCAGCAGCCCTAACGGGAGGCTCGCAGATACGCAGTATTTT.

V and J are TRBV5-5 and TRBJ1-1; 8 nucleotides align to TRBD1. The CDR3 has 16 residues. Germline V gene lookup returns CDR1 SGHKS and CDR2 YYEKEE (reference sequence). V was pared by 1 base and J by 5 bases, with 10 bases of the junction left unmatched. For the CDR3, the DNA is TGTGCCAGCAGCTTGTTTTCGACAGGGGAAGGGACTGAAGCTTTCTTT. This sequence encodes CASSLFSTGEGTEAFF.

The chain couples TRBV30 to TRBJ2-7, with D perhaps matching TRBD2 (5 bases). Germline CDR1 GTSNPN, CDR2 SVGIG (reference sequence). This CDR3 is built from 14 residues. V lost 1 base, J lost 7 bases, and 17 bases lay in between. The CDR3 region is CAWSGGDGIGEQYF. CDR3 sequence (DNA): TGTGCCTGGAGTGGCGGTGACGGGATCGGGGAGCAGTACTTC.

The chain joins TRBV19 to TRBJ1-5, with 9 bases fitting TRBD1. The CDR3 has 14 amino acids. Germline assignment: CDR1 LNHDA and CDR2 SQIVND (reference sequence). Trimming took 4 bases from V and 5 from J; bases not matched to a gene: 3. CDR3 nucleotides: TGTGCCAGTAGTACCCGGGACAGGGATCAGCCCCAGCATTTT. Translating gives CASSTRDRDQPQHF.

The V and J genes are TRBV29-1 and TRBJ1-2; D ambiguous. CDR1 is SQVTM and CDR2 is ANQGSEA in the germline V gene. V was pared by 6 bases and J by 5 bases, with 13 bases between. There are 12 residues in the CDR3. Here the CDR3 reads CSVDFSWYGYTF. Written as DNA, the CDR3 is TGCAGCGTCGACTTCTCTTGGTATGGCTACACCTTC.

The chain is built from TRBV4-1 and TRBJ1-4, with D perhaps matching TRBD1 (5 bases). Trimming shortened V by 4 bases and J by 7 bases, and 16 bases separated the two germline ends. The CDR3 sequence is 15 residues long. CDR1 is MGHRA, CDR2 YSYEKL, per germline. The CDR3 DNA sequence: TGCGCCAGCAGCCCCCGGGAGCAGGGCGGTGAAAAACTGTTTTTT. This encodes CASSPREQGGEKLFF.

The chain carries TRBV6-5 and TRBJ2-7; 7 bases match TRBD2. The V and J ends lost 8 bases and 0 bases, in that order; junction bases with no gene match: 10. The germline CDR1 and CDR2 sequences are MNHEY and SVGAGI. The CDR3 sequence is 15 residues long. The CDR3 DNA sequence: TGTGCCAGCCGGCCCGCCAGCGGGGCCTCCTACGAGCAGTACTTC. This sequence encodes CASRPASGASYEQYF.

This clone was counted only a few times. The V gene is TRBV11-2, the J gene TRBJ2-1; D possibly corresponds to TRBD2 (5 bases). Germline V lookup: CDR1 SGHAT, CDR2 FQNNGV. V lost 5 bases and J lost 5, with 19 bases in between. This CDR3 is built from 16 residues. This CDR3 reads CASSNFRGREDNEQFF. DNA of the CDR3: TGTGCCAGCAGCAATTTCCGGGGTCGAGAGGACAATGAGCAGTTCTTC.

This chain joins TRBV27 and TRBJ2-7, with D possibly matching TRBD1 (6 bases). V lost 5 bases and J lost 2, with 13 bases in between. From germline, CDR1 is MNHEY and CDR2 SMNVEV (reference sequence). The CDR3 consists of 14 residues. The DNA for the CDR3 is TGTGCCAGCAGTCTACAGGGCTATACCTACGAGCAGTACTTC. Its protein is CASSLQGYTYEQYF.

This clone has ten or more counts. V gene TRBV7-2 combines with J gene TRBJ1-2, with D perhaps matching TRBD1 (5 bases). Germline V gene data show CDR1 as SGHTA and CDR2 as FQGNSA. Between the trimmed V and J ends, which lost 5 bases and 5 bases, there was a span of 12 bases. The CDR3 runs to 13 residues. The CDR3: CASSPGGGYGYTF. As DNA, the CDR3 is TGTGCCAGCAGCCCTGGCGGGGGGTATGGCTACACCTTC. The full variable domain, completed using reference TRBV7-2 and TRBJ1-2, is GAGVSQSPSNKVTEKGKDVELRCDPISGHTALYWYRQSLGQGLEFLIYFQGNSAPDKSGLPSDRFSAERTGGSVSTLTIQRTQQEDSAVYLCASSPGGGYGYTFGSGTRLTVV.

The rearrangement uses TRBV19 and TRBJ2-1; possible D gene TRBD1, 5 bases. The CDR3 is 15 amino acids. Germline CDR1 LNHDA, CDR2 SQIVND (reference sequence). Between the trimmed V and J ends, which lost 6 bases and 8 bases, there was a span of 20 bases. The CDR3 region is CASREWGSQGDEQFF. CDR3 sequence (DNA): TGTGCCAGTAGAGAATGGGGCAGTCAAGGGGATGAGCAGTTCTTC. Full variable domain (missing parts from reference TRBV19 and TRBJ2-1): DGGITQSPKYLFRKEGQNVTLSCEQNLNHDAMYWYRQDPGQGLRLIYYSQIVNDFQKGDIAEGYSVSREKKESFPLTVTSAQKNPTAFYLCASREWGSQGDEQFFGPGTRLTVL.

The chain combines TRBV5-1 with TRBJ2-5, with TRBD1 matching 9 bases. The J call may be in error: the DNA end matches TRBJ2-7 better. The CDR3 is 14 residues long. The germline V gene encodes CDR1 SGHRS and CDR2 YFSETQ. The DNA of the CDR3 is TGCGCCAGCAGCAACAGGGGGCCCCTCTACGAGCAGTACTTC. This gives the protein CASSNRGPLYEQYF.

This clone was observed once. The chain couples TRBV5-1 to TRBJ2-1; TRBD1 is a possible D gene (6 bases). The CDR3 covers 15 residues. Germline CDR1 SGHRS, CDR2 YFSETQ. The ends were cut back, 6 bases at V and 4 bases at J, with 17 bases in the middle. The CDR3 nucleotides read TGCGCCAGCACCATTACCGGGACAACTTACAATGAGCAGTTCTTC. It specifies CASTITGTTYNEQFF.

CDR3 nucleotides: TGTGCCTGGATTGACTACGGGAAGAACACCGGGGAGCTGTTTTTT. Encoded protein: CAWIDYGKNTGELFF. This chain uses TRBV30 with TRBJ2-2, with D perhaps TRBD2 (5 bases). V lost 4 bases and J 1 base, leaving 13 bases between the germline ends. Germline V gene lookup returns CDR1 GTSNPN and CDR2 SVGIG (reference sequence). This CDR3 comprises 15 residues. Supplemented by reference TRBV30 and TRBJ2-2, the full variable domain reads SQTIHQWPATLVQPVGSPLSLECTVEGTSNPNLYWYRQAAGRGLQLLFYSVGIGQISSEVPQNLSASRPQDRQFILSSKKLLLSDSGFYLCAWIDYGKNTGELFFGEGSRLTVL.

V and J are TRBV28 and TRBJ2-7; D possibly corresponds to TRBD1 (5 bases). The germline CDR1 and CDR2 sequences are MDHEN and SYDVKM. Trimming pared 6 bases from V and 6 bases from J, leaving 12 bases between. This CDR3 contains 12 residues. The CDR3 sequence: CASSPGFPEQYF. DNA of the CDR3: TGTGCCAGCAGCCCAGGGTTCCCCGAGCAGTACTTC.